The entry below gives a single T cell receptor (beta chain) sequence along with its context. Its antigen remains undetermined. No much larger clonotype is one base removed from it; base qualities were not supplied. In Seattle, one collaborating source enrolled patients while the infection was active and tracked those patients longitudinally over the course of disease. Collaborating institutions collected whole blood in K2EDTA tubes following their own protocols. For TCRbeta analysis, collaborators shipped samples in one of three forms: frozen whole blood, isolated PBMCs, or DNA extracted from either of those sample types. The data are from a study of blood T cell repertoires in COVID-19 (dated by TCRdb to 2020 to 2021). About the investigation overall: Samples covering the acute and convalescent phases of COVID-19 were provided by collaborators in the United States, Italy and Spain. The prospective study material was composed of cDNA or gDNA derived from T cells, B-cell-depleted T cells, or PBMCs. Subjects who had been exposed to COVID-19, were actively infected with it, or had recovered from it provided the deeply sampled blood TCRbeta repertoires that made up the dataset. Where available, HLA class I and class II types were taken from metadata supplied by the sample provider and were not determined by assay-based typing. Samples were obtained from the ongoing ImmuneRACE study (first 160 participants) and from some 1,300 subjects provided by 6 global collaborators. A de-identified subject ID, COVID-19 status, age in years and sex were almost always included in the sample metadata. A freely available public database, intended as a resource for researchers studying the immune response to SARS-CoV-2, is where the repertoires were released. Results the study describes overall, beyond this receptor: How much clinical and demographic metadata was included differed by source and by participant, and the metadata was provided uncurated.

The germline ends are 13 bases apart after V is trimmed by 4 bases and J by 4 bases. From its cysteine to its phenylalanine, the CDR3 spans 14 amino acids. Here the CDR3 DNA is all that survives: 42 bases in frame from base 1. Reading the germline V gene gives CDR1 MNHEY and CDR2 SVGAGI. The immunoSEQ Assay, a bias-controlled multiplex PCR, was used to amplify TCRbeta CDR3 regions from genomic DNA. The original pipeline was this. The number of nucleated cells in each sample was estimated by amplification of reference gene primers within the assay. Sequence reads were collapsed and filtered to measure the absolute abundance of every unique TCRbeta CDR3 rearrangement. Productive Simpson clonality was computed per sample as the square root of Simpson's diversity index over productive rearrangements. TCRdb re-hosts the immuneACCESS table, in-frame sequences only. Its copies lack some clones; in the studies checked, an unresolved V gene accounts for under half of them, and the cause for the rest is not known. The D gene and trimming were derived from the DNA, and the V and J assignments and clone size from that table. The sample table holds 150,000 to 200,000 clones, of which about three quarters were seen once. Of the sample, 10% to 15% falls within the top ten clones.

Source material: peripheral blood. The receptor was isolated from an elderly woman with COVID-19, enrolled during active disease. The chain links TRBV6-5 with TRBJ1-2; no D gene call is confident. The nucleotides are TGTGCCAGCAGTTTTGGGGAGGCACCCTATGGCTACACCTTC. The resulting protein is CASSFGEAPYGYTF.